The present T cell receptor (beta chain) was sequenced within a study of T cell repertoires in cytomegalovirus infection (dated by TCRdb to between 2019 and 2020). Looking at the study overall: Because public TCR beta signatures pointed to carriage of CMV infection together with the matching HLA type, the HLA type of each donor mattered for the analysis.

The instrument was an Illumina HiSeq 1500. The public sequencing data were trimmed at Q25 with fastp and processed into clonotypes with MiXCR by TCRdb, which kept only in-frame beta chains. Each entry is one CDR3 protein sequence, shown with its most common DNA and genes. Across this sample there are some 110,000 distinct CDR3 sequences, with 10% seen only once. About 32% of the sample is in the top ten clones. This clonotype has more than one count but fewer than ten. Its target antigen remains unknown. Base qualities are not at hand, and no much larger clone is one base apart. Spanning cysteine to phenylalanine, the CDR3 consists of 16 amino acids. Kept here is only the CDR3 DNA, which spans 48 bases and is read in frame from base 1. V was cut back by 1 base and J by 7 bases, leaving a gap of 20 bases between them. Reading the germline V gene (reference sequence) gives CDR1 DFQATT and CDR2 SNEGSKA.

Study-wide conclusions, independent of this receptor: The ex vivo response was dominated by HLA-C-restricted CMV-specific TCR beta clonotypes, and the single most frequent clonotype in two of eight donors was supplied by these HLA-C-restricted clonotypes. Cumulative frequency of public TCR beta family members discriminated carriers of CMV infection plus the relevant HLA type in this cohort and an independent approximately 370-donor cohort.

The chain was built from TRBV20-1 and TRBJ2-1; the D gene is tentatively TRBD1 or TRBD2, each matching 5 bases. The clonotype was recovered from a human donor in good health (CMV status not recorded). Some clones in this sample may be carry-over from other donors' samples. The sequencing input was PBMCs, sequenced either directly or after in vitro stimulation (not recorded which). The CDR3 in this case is CSARVAGTLRMNEQFF. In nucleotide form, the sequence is TGCAGTGCTAGAGTTGCCGGGACGCTCCGAATGAATGAGCAGTTCTTC.